A single sample is the source of the 8 T cell receptor beta chains below, sequenced in a study of Ad26.COV2.S vaccination and SARS-CoV-2 variants. Sample treatment: around 19 received Ad26.COV2.S at low or high dose, single or two shots; about 5 received placebo; per-sample allocation not given. The samples were gathered on day 63 after the first injection of vaccine or placebo. Only in-frame clones appear in the TCRdb table, and some are missing; sequencing was by immunoSEQ multiplex PCR. The table includes 410,000 or so clones, 90% detected once. This specimen consisted of peripheral blood, obtained in a trial of Ad26.COV2.S vaccine versus placebo. The receptors come from a person between 18 and 65 years old who received the Ad26.COV2.S COVID-19 vaccine or a placebo.

The V call is TRBV30, the J call TRBJ1-2; D is possibly TRBD1 (6 bases). Trimming removed 2 bases from V and 8 bases from J, with 24 bases in between. CDR3 length: 16 residues. Germline loops: CDR1 GTSNPN, CDR2 SVGIG (reference sequence). The CDR3 reads CAWSPQGWVIGYGYTF. The CDR3 DNA reads as TGTGCCTGGAGTCCACAGGGTTGGGTAATAGGGTACGGCTACACCTTC. Filled out from reference TRBV30 and TRBJ1-2, the complete variable domain reads SQTIHQWPATLVQPVGSPLSLECTVEGTSNPNLYWYRQAAGRGLQLLFYSVGIGQISSEVPQNLSASRPQDRQFILSSKKLLLSDSGFYLCAWSPQGWVIGYGYTFGSGTRLTVV.

In nucleotides, the CDR3 is TGTGCCTGGGATCGGACCGGGGCAGCTTTCTTT. Its translation is CAWDRTGAAFF. The rearrangement uses TRBV30 and TRBJ1-1, with D maybe TRBD1 (5 bases). The germline V and J ends were trimmed by 5 bases and 10 bases, with 14 bases remaining between them. The CDR3 contains 11 residues. Germline CDR1 and CDR2: GTSNPN and SVGIG (reference sequence). Full variable domain (rest looked up from reference TRBV30 and TRBJ1-1): SQTIHQWPATLVQPVGSPLSLECTVEGTSNPNLYWYRQAAGRGLQLLFYSVGIGQISSEVPQNLSASRPQDRQFILSSKKLLLSDSGFYLCAWDRTGAAFFGQGTRLTVV.

V and J are TRBV4-3 and TRBJ1-1; no definite D call. The germline V gene encodes CDR1 LGHNA and CDR2 YSLEER. V was pared by 0 bases and J by 1 base, with 6 bases between. CDR3 length: 14 residues. The CDR3 bases are TGCGCCAGCAGCCAAGAAAACAGGAACACTGAAGCTTTCTTT. Protein product: CASSQENRNTEAFF.

The rearrangement links TRBV30 to TRBJ2-7; TRBD1 matches at 9 bases. There are 16 residues in the CDR3. Germline CDR1 reads GTSNPN; CDR2 reads SVGIG (reference sequence). The ends lost 3 bases at V and 2 bases at J; junction bases unmatched: 11. CDR3 DNA sequence: TGTGCCTGGAGCAGGGGAGAGGGACAGGGACCCTACGAGCAGTACTTC. Encoded protein: CAWSRGEGQGPYEQYF.

The chain is built from TRBV10-2 and TRBJ2-7; D remains ambiguous. This CDR3 spans 11 amino acids. Germline CDR1 reads WSHSY; CDR2 reads SAAADI. Trimming took 5 bases from V and 8 from J, leaving 10 bases between them. The DNA for the CDR3 is TGCGCCAGCAGTTCACAGAACCAGCAGTACTTC. This sequence encodes CASSSQNQQYF.

Note on this clone: This sample includes further DNA sequences coding for the same CDR3. The chain carries TRBV19 and TRBJ2-7; possible D gene TRBD2, 6 bases. The ends were cut back, 0 bases at V and 3 bases at J, with 6 bases in the middle. Germline values: CDR1 LNHDA, CDR2 SQIVND (reference sequence). The CDR3 is 13 amino acids. This CDR3 reads CASSIDGSYEQYF. For the CDR3, the DNA is TGTGCCAGTAGTATAGACGGGAGCTACGAGCAGTACTTC.

This chain connects TRBV10-3 to TRBJ2-7; D call uncertain. Germline CDR1 reads ENHRY; CDR2 reads SYGVKD. The CDR3 is made up of 12 amino acids. V was shortened by 6 bases and J by 3 bases, with 9 bases between the two germline ends. The DNA for the CDR3 is TGTGCCATCAGCAGCTCCAGCTACGAGCAGTACTTC. Translation gives CAISSSSYEQYF.

This clone was observed once. This rearrangement joins TRBV6-2 or TRBV6-3 to TRBJ2-1; 7 bases match TRBD1. The CDR3 covers 13 residues. After removal of 5 bases from V and 4 bases from J, the junction contained 2 bases not matched to a gene. From germline, CDR1 is MNHEY and CDR2 SVGEGT. The DNA of the CDR3 is TGTGCCAGCAGTCAGGGACAGTACAATGAGCAGTTCTTC. This encodes CASSQGQYNEQFF.